The rows below give T cell receptor beta chains drawn from one sample of a study of T cell responses to AZD1222 COVID-19 vaccine. Using immunoSEQ multiplex PCR, the repertoire was profiled, and TCRdb retains in-frame clones only, with some absent. The sample has 170,000 or so clones, roughly nine tenths seen once. This specimen consisted of peripheral blood, obtained on day 0 of AZD1222 vaccination. These receptors all stem from an adult in good health. The CDR3 runs from the conserved cysteine through the conserved F or W. The D gene is left open where the match is weak. Clone size, where shown, is once, few, many, or a class for clones that have expanded.

clone_size	v_call	d_call	cdr3_length	j_call	cdr3_aa	cdr3_nt
NA	TRBV6-5	NA	15	TRBJ1-5	CASISSTLVGQPQHF	TGTGCCAGCATAAGCAGTACCTTAGTCGGGCAGCCCCAGCATTTT
NA	TRBV6-5	NA	13	TRBJ1-2	CASRQTYLHGYTF	TGTGCCAGCAGACAGACATACCTGCATGGCTACACCTTC
NA	TRBV9	NA	12	TRBJ1-1	CASSVPQGEAFF	TGTGCCAGCAGCGTCCCACAGGGTGAAGCTTTCTTT
NA	TRBV4-3	TRBD1	18	TRBJ2-6	CASSPTGQGAPGANVLTF	TGCGCCAGCAGTCCGACGGGACAGGGGGCGCCTGGGGCCAACGTCCTGACTTTC
few	TRBV7-9	NA	14	TRBJ1-1	CASSLPEQNTEAFF	TGTGCCAGCAGCTTACCAGAACAGAACACTGAAGCTTTCTTT
NA	TRBV7-2	NA	15	TRBJ2-7	CASSKDSGPSYEQYF	TGTGCCAGCAGCAAGGACAGTGGTCCCTCCTACGAGCAGTACTTC
NA	TRBV15	NA	15	TRBJ2-7	CATSRDVTSSYEQYF	TGTGCCACCAGCAGAGATGTGACATCCTCCTACGAGCAGTACTTC
NA	TRBV3-1/TRBV3-2	NA	15	TRBJ1-5	CASSQDSGDNQPQHF	TGTGCCAGCAGCCAAGATTCAGGGGACAATCAGCCCCAGCATTTT
NA	TRBV5-4	TRBD1	16	TRBJ2-1	CASSLGDRGGNNEQFF	TGTGCCAGCAGCTTGGGAGACAGGGGTGGGAACAATGAGCAGTTCTTC
NA	TRBV5-6	NA	14	TRBJ2-5	CASSFSRQGGGQYF	TGTGCCAGCAGCTTTAGCCGACAGGGCGGGGGCCAGTACTTC
NA	TRBV19	TRBD2	15	TRBJ2-1	CASSIVPSGGNEQFF	TGTGCCAGTAGTATAGTGCCTAGCGGGGGCAATGAGCAGTTCTTC
NA	TRBV7-8	NA	13	TRBJ2-2	CASSGRDTGELFF	TGTGCCAGCAGCGGCAGGGACACCGGGGAGCTGTTTTTT
once	TRBV15	TRBD2	17	TRBJ2-1	CATSSGSGGPSYNEQFF	TGTGCCACCAGTAGTGGAAGCGGGGGGCCTTCCTACAATGAGCAGTTCTTC
NA	TRBV19	TRBD2	14	TRBJ2-3	CASSITLAGDTQYF	TGTGCCAGTAGTATAACCCTAGCGGGGGATACGCAGTATTTT
once	TRBV19	NA	12	TRBJ1-1	CASIKGPTEAFF	TGTGCCAGTATTAAGGGGCCAACTGAAGCTTTCTTT
NA	TRBV7-9	NA	15	TRBJ1-6	CASSPAGGSNSPLHF	TGTGCCAGCAGCCCGGCAGGCGGGAGTAATTCACCCCTCCACTTT
NA	TRBV9	NA	10	TRBJ1-4	CASGDEKLFF	TGTGCCAGCGGGGATGAAAAACTGTTTTTT
NA	TRBV7-3	TRBD2	15	TRBJ2-5	CASSFSGGPEETQYF	TGTGCCAGCAGCTTTAGCGGGGGCCCGGAGGAGACCCAGTACTTC
NA	TRBV28	TRBD1	14	TRBJ1-1	CASKITGVNTEAFF	TGTGCCAGCAAAATTACAGGGGTAAACACTGAAGCTTTCTTT
NA	TRBV19	NA	13	TRBJ2-7	CASSIAGPNEQYF	TGTGCCAGTAGTATTGCTGGGCCCAACGAGCAGTACTTC
NA	TRBV27	NA	13	TRBJ1-2	CASSLNSYYGYTF	TGTGCCAGCAGTTTAAACAGTTACTATGGCTACACCTTC
NA	TRBV2	NA	14	TRBJ1-1	CASSERRQNTEAFF	TGTGCCAGCAGTGAACGGCGGCAGAACACTGAAGCTTTCTTT
many	TRBV6-1	TRBD2	15	TRBJ2-5	CASSELAGGQETQYF	TGTGCCAGCAGTGAATTAGCGGGGGGGCAAGAGACCCAGTACTTC
NA	TRBV5-5	TRBD1	18	TRBJ1-5	CASSLMSVTGTSNQPQHF	TGTGCCAGCAGCTTAATGTCGGTGACAGGGACTAGCAATCAGCCCCAGCATTTT